This T cell receptor (beta chain) appears in the sequencing data of a study of shared clonotypes between healthy human individuals. A remark on this clone: The identical CDR3 is also encoded by other nucleotide sequences in the sample.

Sequencing used immunoSEQ multiplex PCR; TCRdb keeps in-frame clones, though not all of them. The sample carries about 2.4 million clones, roughly 92% recorded once. The CDR3 has 14 amino acids. Germline loops: CDR1 SGHDT, CDR2 YYEEEE. V was shortened by 4 bases and J by 3 bases, with 11 bases between the two germline ends. Sequences were obtained from naive CD4+ T cells sorted from blood. Subset described: CD45RA+ positively selected. This chain connects TRBV5-6 to TRBJ1-5, with a possible D match to TRBD1 (5 bases). The receptor's source is a man aged 18 to 29 in good health. CDR3 bases: TGTGCCAGCAGCCTGAGAGGGGCCAATCAGCCCCAGCATTTT. This encodes CASSLRGANQPQHF.